These 32 T cell receptor beta chains came from one sample sequenced in a study of beta chain features in type 1 diabetes. Expressed TCRB transcripts were sequenced because the isolated RNA had all been reverse transcribed beforehand. Profiling relied on immunoSEQ multiplex PCR, and the TCRdb table lists in-frame clones only, not all of them. Found here are over 350,000 clones, roughly 16% of them singletons; the top ten hold approximately 0.02%. Sequenced: naive CD4+ T cells from blood. The receptors derive from a woman aged 18-29 years in good health.

This clone was seen once. This chain joins TRBV6-1 and TRBJ2-5; TRBD1 aligns across 9 bases. This CDR3 contains 15 residues. V was pared by 2 bases and J by 7 bases, with 8 bases of the junction left unmatched. CDR1 is MNHNS and CDR2 is SASEGT in the germline V gene. CDR3 in amino acids: CASSETGGVLPTQYF. The CDR3, as DNA: TGTGCCAGCAGTGAAACAGGGGGCGTCCTCCCGACCCAGTACTTC.

This rearrangement joins TRBV7-2 to TRBJ2-2; 10 nucleotides line up with TRBD1. Germline loops: CDR1 SGHTA, CDR2 FQGNSA. The CDR3 sequence is 14 residues long. With 5 bases clipped from V and 12 bases from J, the junction kept 9 bases outside the gene matches. The CDR3 nucleotides are TGTGCCAGCAGCACCAACCTGGGACAGGGGAAGCTGTTTTTT. It translates to CASSTNLGQGKLFF.

This clone was observed a handful of times. The chain uses TRBV5-1 and TRBJ2-1; tentatively, D is TRBD2 (5 bases). Germline CDR1 is SGHRS and CDR2 is YFSETQ. The CDR3 has 14 amino acids. Trimming took off 4 bases at V and 9 bases at J, with 17 bases between the two ends. CDR3 in amino acids: CASSNLRVMGEQFF. CDR3 nucleotide sequence: TGCGCCAGCAGCAATTTGCGGGTTATGGGTGAGCAGTTCTTC.

With respect to this clone: Other DNA sequences within the sample encode an identical CDR3. The chain has TRBV29-1 and TRBJ1-4, with 8 bases aligning to TRBD1. The V gene end was trimmed by 1 base and the J gene end by 5 bases; junction bases not matched to a gene: 0. From germline, CDR1 is SQVTM and CDR2 ANQGSEA. The CDR3 loop spans 13 amino acids. Here the CDR3 reads CSVEGQGNEKLFF. In DNA, the CDR3 is TGCAGCGTTGAAGGACAGGGGAATGAAAAACTGTTTTTT.

The chain has TRBV5-1 and TRBJ1-2, with 8 bases matching TRBD1. Germline V gene lookup returns CDR1 SGHRS and CDR2 YFSETQ. J lost 6 bases, V lost 0 bases, and 4 bases had no gene match. CDR3 size: 14 residues. In nucleotides, the CDR3 is TGCGCCAGCAGCTTGGCCGGGGGACAGGATGGCTACACCTTC. This translates into CASSLAGGQDGYTF.

This clone was recorded a few times. The sample carries other DNA sequences with the same CDR3. The V gene is TRBV11-2, the J gene TRBJ2-5; no clear D gene. The CDR3 has 11 amino acids. V dropped 5 bases and J dropped 1 base, with 2 bases sitting between them. CDR1 and CDR2 (germline): SGHAT, FQNNGV. This chain's CDR3 is CASSLQETQYF. Written as DNA, the CDR3 is TGTGCCAGCAGCCTCCAAGAGACCCAGTACTTC.

The rearrangement links TRBV28 to TRBJ2-1; 9 nucleotides agree with TRBD1. The CDR3 has 15 amino acids. Losses at the gene ends were 4 bases for V and 4 bases for J; bases not matched to a gene: 5. In germline, CDR1 is MDHEN, CDR2 SYDVKM. The CDR3 sequence is CASSYRTGAYNEQFF. The CDR3 nucleotides read TGTGCCAGCAGTTACCGGACAGGGGCTTACAATGAGCAGTTCTTC. Complete variable domain (other parts from reference TRBV28 and TRBJ2-1): DVKVTQSSRYLVKRTGEKVFLECVQDMDHENMFWYRQDPGLGLRLIYFSYDVKMKEKGDIPEGYSVSREKKERFSLILESASTNQTSMYLCASSYRTGAYNEQFFGPGTRLTVL.

This clone was detected only a few times. The rearrangement uses TRBV27 and TRBJ2-5; 10 nucleotides match TRBD1. CDR3 length: 15 residues. The trim removed 1 base at V and 5 bases at J, leaving 4 bases unmatched. Per germline, CDR1 MNHEY and CDR2 SMNVEV (reference sequence). This CDR3 is CASSLWGQGQETQYF. CDR3 coding DNA: TGTGCCAGCAGTTTATGGGGACAGGGGCAGGAGACCCAGTACTTC.

This clone was seen more than once but under ten times. The genes are TRBV30 and TRBJ1-1, with TRBD1 identical over 10 bases. V lost 1 base to trimming and J lost 0 bases; unmatched junction nucleotides: 5. From germline, CDR1 is GTSNPN and CDR2 SVGIG (reference sequence). CDR3 length equals 16 residues. CDR3 loop: CAWSGTGGLMNTEAFF. The CDR3 region has the DNA TGTGCCTGGAGTGGGACAGGGGGTCTTATGAACACTGAAGCTTTCTTT.

This chain connects TRBV7-2 to TRBJ2-4, with 8 bases that match TRBD1. CDR3 size: 15 residues. CDR1 and CDR2 from the germline V gene are SGHTA and FQGNSA. The J segment lost 6 bases and the V segment lost 5 bases, leaving 9 bases of the junction unmatched. The DNA of the CDR3 is TGTGCCAGCAGCACAGCGGACAGGGTGGGAAACATTCAGTACTTC. Translated: CASSTADRVGNIQYF.

The chain recombines TRBV29-1 with TRBJ2-1; 7 nucleotides agree with TRBD1. Germline values: CDR1 SQVTM, CDR2 ANQGSEA. The V segment lost 4 bases and the J segment 3 bases; nucleotides outside the gene matches: 9. The CDR3 spans 15 residues. The CDR3 DNA reads as TGCAGCGTTGCAAGAGGGGGCTCGGTCTACAATGAGCAGTTCTTC. Translated: CSVARGGSVYNEQFF.

The CDR3 nucleotides are TGTGCCAGCAGTTTAGGGCAGACCCTATTTCCCTACGAGCAGTACTTC. It codes for CASSLGQTLFPYEQYF. This chain connects TRBV28 to TRBJ2-7; D is undetermined. Trimming shortened V by 2 bases and J by 2 bases, and 16 bases separated the two germline ends. CDR1 and CDR2 (germline): MDHEN, SYDVKM. This CDR3 is built from 16 residues.

This clone was detected only a few times. J is TRBJ1-5 and V is TRBV28, with D maybe TRBD1 (5 bases). CDR1 MDHEN and CDR2 SYDVKM come from the germline V gene. V shed 3 bases and J shed 3 bases, with 9 bases lying between them. The CDR3 is made up of 14 amino acids. The CDR3 reads CASSFSDNNQPQHF. DNA of the CDR3: TGTGCCAGCAGTTTCTCGGACAACAATCAGCCCCAGCATTTT.

The chain is built from TRBV18 and TRBJ2-1, with D possibly being TRBD2 (6 bases). The germline gives CDR1 KGHSH, CDR2 LQKENI. The CDR3 length is 14 residues. V lost 0 bases and J 8 bases, leaving 11 bases between the germline ends. DNA of the CDR3: TGTGCCAGCTCACCACCGACGGGAGCCGATGAGCAGTTCTTC. This codes for CASSPPTGADEQFF.

In its sample, this clone was seen a few times. The J gene is TRBJ2-7, the V gene TRBV7-9, with D perhaps matching TRBD2 (6 bases). This CDR3 comprises 13 residues. Between the trimmed V and J ends, which lost 5 bases and 3 bases, there was a span of 11 bases. The germline V gene has CDR1 SEHNR and CDR2 FQNEAQ (reference sequence). The CDR3 loop is CASSRDFHYEQYF. The CDR3 DNA reads as TGTGCCAGCAGCCGGGACTTTCACTACGAGCAGTACTTC.

This rearrangement joins TRBV5-1 to TRBJ2-2, with a tentative D call TRBD1 (6 bases). The CDR3 sequence is 16 residues long. The V and J ends lost 0 bases and 1 base respectively, with 10 bases between them. Germline CDR1 reads SGHRS; CDR2 reads YFSETQ. CDR3 bases: TGCGCCAGCAGCTTGGTGGGACACCAGAACACCGGGGAGCTGTTTTTT. Its translation is CASSLVGHQNTGELFF.

This chain uses TRBV4-1 with TRBJ2-6; D is uncertain. CDR1 is MGHRA, CDR2 YSYEKL, per germline. V was pared by 1 base and J by 1 base, with 11 bases between. CDR3 length: 17 residues. The CDR3 region has the DNA TGCGCCAGCAGCCAAGGGCCCCTTGGTTCTGGGGCCAACGTCCTGACTTTC. Encoded protein: CASSQGPLGSGANVLTF.

The V call is TRBV7-8, the J call TRBJ2-1; D is perhaps TRBD2 (5 bases). Germline V gives CDR1 SGHVS, CDR2 FQNEAQ. CDR3 length: 15 residues. The germline V and J ends were trimmed by 1 base and 5 bases, with 12 bases remaining between them. CDR3 nucleotides: TGTGCCAGCAGCTTAGTAGGAGGCATTGACAATGAGCAGTTCTTC. Residues: CASSLVGGIDNEQFF.

A few counts support this clone. The chain recombines TRBV7-2 with TRBJ2-7, with a possible D match to TRBD2 (6 bases). Germline V CDR1 and CDR2: SGHTA, FQGNSA. The CDR3 has 13 amino acids. Between the trimmed V and J ends, which lost 3 bases and 7 bases, there was a span of 13 bases. The CDR3 nucleotides are TGTGCCAGCAGCTTCGGCGGGGCACGGGAGCAGTACTTC. Protein product: CASSFGGAREQYF.

This clone was counted between two and nine times. The V call is TRBV5-4, the J call TRBJ2-7; 7 bases map to TRBD2. The CDR3 runs 14 residues. The V gene end was trimmed by 2 bases and the J gene end by 3 bases; junction bases not matched to a gene: 5. The germline V gene encodes CDR1 SGHNT and CDR2 YYREEE (reference sequence). CDR3 loop: CASSLLAGDYEQYF. CDR3 DNA: TGTGCCAGCAGCTTATTAGCGGGCGACTACGAGCAGTACTTC.

This clone was observed a handful of times. V and J are TRBV5-1 and TRBJ2-1; 8 bases fit TRBD1. V trimming: 3 bases; J trimming: 4 bases; junction bases outside the gene matches: 6. The germline gives CDR1 SGHRS, CDR2 YFSETQ. The CDR3 is 15 amino acids. The CDR3 nucleotides read TGCGCCAGCAGCTCCGGGACAGGACTTTACAATGAGCAGTTCTTC. Translating gives CASSSGTGLYNEQFF.

V gene TRBV5-6 combines with J gene TRBJ1-1; a weak D match, TRBD1 (5 bases). Germline loops: CDR1 SGHDT, CDR2 YYEEEE. CDR3 length: 14 amino acids. V was trimmed by 5 bases and J by 4 bases, leaving 15 bases between them. CDR3 sequence reads: CASRGLGLGTEAFF. CDR3 coding DNA: TGTGCCAGCAGGGGGCTCGGCCTGGGCACTGAAGCTTTCTTT.

This chain uses TRBV20-1 with TRBJ2-1; 8 bases align to TRBD1. The length of the CDR3 is 11 residues. Per the germline V gene, CDR1 is DFQATT and CDR2 is SNEGSKA (reference sequence). V trimming: 6 bases; J trimming: 6 bases; junction bases outside the gene matches: 1. The CDR3 DNA follows: TGCAGTGCGACAGGGGTCAATGAGCAGTTCTTC. It translates to CSATGVNEQFF.

This clone was observed a handful of times. The chain employs TRBV7-3 and TRBJ2-2; unclear D gene. The CDR3 extends over 14 amino acids. V lost 5 bases, J lost 4 bases, and 11 bases lay in between. Germline assignment: CDR1 SGHTA and CDR2 FQGTGA. DNA for the CDR3: TGTGCCAGCAGCCCAGAACCGATCACCGGGGAGCTGTTTTTT. It is translated as CASSPEPITGELFF.

In its sample, this clone was seen a few times. CDR3 protein: CAWSVGGSYSYNEQFF. CDR3 nucleotides: TGTGCCTGGAGTGTTGGCGGGAGCTATTCCTACAATGAGCAGTTCTTC. The chain recombines TRBV30 with TRBJ2-1; 7 bases fit TRBD2. CDR3 length: 16 residues. CDR1 and CDR2 from the germline V gene are GTSNPN and SVGIG (reference sequence). With 0 bases clipped from V and 1 base from J, the junction kept 6 bases outside the gene matches. The full variable domain, in which reference TRBV30 and TRBJ2-1 provide the parts outside the CDR3, is SQTIHQWPATLVQPVGSPLSLECTVEGTSNPNLYWYRQAAGRGLQLLFYSVGIGQISSEVPQNLSASRPQDRQFILSSKKLLLSDSGFYLCAWSVGGSYSYNEQFFGPGTRLTVL.

V gene TRBV4-1 combines with J gene TRBJ2-1, with 9 bases matching TRBD2. This CDR3 contains 15 residues. Losses at the gene ends were 2 bases for V and 6 bases for J; bases not matched to a gene: 5. The germline gives CDR1 MGHRA, CDR2 YSYEKL. DNA of the CDR3: TGCGCCAGCAGCCAACTGGGACTAGCTGGCAATGAGCAGTTCTTC. It yields the protein CASSQLGLAGNEQFF.

The V gene is TRBV9, the J gene TRBJ2-7; 7 positions agree with TRBD2. After removal of 4 bases from V and 2 bases from J, the junction contained 6 bases not matched to a gene. CDR3 size: 14 residues. Germline CDR1 and CDR2: SGDLS and YYNGEE. CDR3 loop: CASSLTGTTYEQYF. The CDR3 region has the DNA TGTGCCAGCAGCTTAACCGGGACTACCTACGAGCAGTACTTC.

J is TRBJ1-1 and V is TRBV7-9; tentative D call: TRBD1 (6 bases). V was clipped by 6 bases and J by 5 bases, with 10 bases between them. This CDR3 spans 12 amino acids. Germline V gives CDR1 SEHNR, CDR2 FQNEAQ (reference sequence). The CDR3: CASSPQGTEAFF. CDR3 DNA sequence: TGTGCCAGCAGTCCACAGGGAACTGAAGCTTTCTTT.

The V gene is TRBV9, the J gene TRBJ1-3; D is unclear. Trimming took off 2 bases at V and 2 bases at J, with 8 bases between the two ends. CDR1 and CDR2 from the germline V gene are SGDLS and YYNGEE. The CDR3 covers 14 residues. CDR3 bases: TGTGCCAGCAGCGTGCAGGAGGCTGGAAACACCATATATTTT. Translating it yields CASSVQEAGNTIYF.

The table lists this clone with a few counts. The chain employs TRBV28 and TRBJ2-7; the D is unclear. The germline CDR1 and CDR2 sequences are MDHEN and SYDVKM. The CDR3 loop spans 10 amino acids. V gave up 10 bases and J gave up 11 bases, with 15 bases separating them. Here the CDR3 reads CATGEAAEYF. In DNA form, the CDR3 reads TGTGCCACTGGCGAGGCCGCGGAGTACTTC. The whole variable domain, remainder taken from reference TRBV28 and TRBJ2-7, is DVKVTQSSRYLVKRTGEKVFLECVQDMDHENMFWYRQDPGLGLRLIYFSYDVKMKEKGDIPEGYSVSREKKERFSLILESASTNQTSMYLCATGEAAEYFGPGTRLTVT.

The chain links TRBV2 to TRBJ1-2, with a possible D match to TRBD1 (6 bases). The CDR3 length is 14 residues. Germline CDR1 and CDR2: SNHLY and FYNNEI. V was cut by 6 bases and J by 2 bases, with 13 bases left in between. The CDR3 loop reads CASRAAGVNYGYTF. CDR3 coding DNA: TGTGCCAGCAGAGCAGCAGGGGTGAACTATGGCTACACCTTC.

The rearrangement links TRBV7-2 to TRBJ1-1, with D possibly matching TRBD1 (5 bases). CDR1 and CDR2 (germline): SGHTA, FQGNSA. CDR3 length equals 14 residues. The V gene lost 2 bases and the J gene lost 5 bases, with 12 bases spanning the gap. The CDR3 nucleotides read TGTGCCAGCAGCTTAAGTTTGGGGGGTACTGAAGCTTTCTTT. Its translation is CASSLSLGGTEAFF.